These T cell receptor beta chains were read from a single sample in a study of blood T cell repertoires in COVID-19. Some clones are missing from TCRdb's copy, which holds only in-frame ones; the method was immunoSEQ multiplex PCR. Here the sample spans fewer than 450,000 clones, 88% being singletons. The specimen sequenced was PBMCs or T cells enriched from blood (not recorded which). These receptors came from a woman younger than 30 who had recovered from COVID-19. Each CDR3 is given with its conserved first and last residue. D genes are given only for firm matches. Expanded clones get a size class; other rows say once, few or many, or leave the size out.

d_gene: TRBD1; abundance: NA; j_gene: TRBJ1-6; v_gene: TRBV2; CDR3nt: TGTGCCAGCAGTGAAGAGCCTAGGGGGCCGGATTCACCCCTCCACTTT; CDR3aa: CASSEEPRGPDSPLHF
d_gene: NA; abundance: few; j_gene: TRBJ2-4; v_gene: TRBV4-3; CDR3nt: TGCGCCAGCAGCCAAGACCGGGGGGCCGTGGACATTCAGTACTTC; CDR3aa: CASSQDRGAVDIQYF
d_gene: TRBD2; abundance: NA; j_gene: TRBJ2-1; v_gene: TRBV2; CDR3nt: TGTGCCAGCAGCGGACTAGCGGGGGGGCAGAATGAGCAGTTCTTC; CDR3aa: CASSGLAGGQNEQFF
d_gene: NA; abundance: once; j_gene: TRBJ2-7; v_gene: TRBV27; CDR3nt: TGTGCCAGCAGCGCTCAGTTCACGAGGGAGCAGTACTTC; CDR3aa: CASSAQFTREQYF
d_gene: TRBD2; abundance: NA; j_gene: TRBJ2-5; v_gene: TRBV24-1; CDR3nt: TGTGCCACCAGTGATTCCCGGGGAGGGTTCCACCAAGAGACCCAGTACTTC; CDR3aa: CATSDSRGGFHQETQYF
d_gene: TRBD1; abundance: NA; j_gene: TRBJ2-1; v_gene: TRBV18; CDR3nt: TGTGCCAGCTCACCCTCCGGGACAGGGGGCTTTAGCGGGACCTACAATGAGCAGTTCTTC; CDR3aa: CASSPSGTGGFSGTYNEQFF
d_gene: NA; abundance: NA; j_gene: TRBJ1-2; v_gene: TRBV6-5; CDR3nt: TGTGCCACCGACTTCCACCGTAACTATGGCTACACCTTC; CDR3aa: CATDFHRNYGYTF
d_gene: NA; abundance: once; j_gene: TRBJ1-2; v_gene: TRBV2; CDR3nt: TGTGCCAGCAGTGAAGGCAGGATTTGGAGGGACACCTTC; CDR3aa: CASSEGRIWRDTF
d_gene: TRBD1; abundance: NA; j_gene: TRBJ1-2; v_gene: TRBV2; CDR3nt: TGTGCCAGCAGGGCATGGGACAGGGAATTTGGCTACACCTTC; CDR3aa: CASRAWDREFGYTF
d_gene: NA; abundance: once; j_gene: TRBJ1-1; v_gene: TRBV6-5; CDR3nt: TGTGCCAGCAGAGGGGCGCAGGGCACTGAAGCTTTCTTT; CDR3aa: CASRGAQGTEAFF
d_gene: NA; abundance: NA; j_gene: TRBJ1-2; v_gene: TRBV12-3/TRBV12-4; CDR3nt: TGTGCCAGCAGGCCCACAGGTTACTATGGCTACACCTTC; CDR3aa: CASRPTGYYGYTF
d_gene: NA; abundance: NA; j_gene: TRBJ1-3; v_gene: TRBV3-1/TRBV3-2; CDR3nt: TGTGCCAGCAGCCAAGACCAGGTCAACTCTGGAAACACCATATATTTT; CDR3aa: CASSQDQVNSGNTIYF
d_gene: NA; abundance: NA; j_gene: TRBJ2-1; v_gene: TRBV27; CDR3nt: TGTGCCAGCAGTTATCGAGGGCTCCTTATTTACAATGAGCAGTTCTTC; CDR3aa: CASSYRGLLIYNEQFF
d_gene: NA; abundance: NA; j_gene: TRBJ1-1; v_gene: TRBV28; CDR3nt: TGTGCCAGCATGAACTTCGGGGTTTTGAACACTGAAGCTTTCTTT; CDR3aa: CASMNFGVLNTEAFF
d_gene: TRBD1; abundance: NA; j_gene: TRBJ1-5; v_gene: TRBV27; CDR3nt: TGTGCCAGCAGTGGACGGACAGGTGGTGGGAATCAGCCCCAGCATTTT; CDR3aa: CASSGRTGGGNQPQHF
d_gene: NA; abundance: NA; j_gene: TRBJ1-1; v_gene: TRBV6-1; CDR3nt: TGTGCCAGCAGTGAAGGGGGGGTCACTGAAGCTTTCTTT; CDR3aa: CASSEGGVTEAFF
d_gene: NA; abundance: NA; j_gene: TRBJ1-2; v_gene: TRBV2; CDR3nt: TGTGCCAGCAGTGAATGGGTCGGGATTGGGTATGGCTACACCTTC; CDR3aa: CASSEWVGIGYGYTF
d_gene: TRBD1; abundance: NA; j_gene: TRBJ1-6; v_gene: TRBV6-4; CDR3nt: TGTGCCAGCAGTGAACAGGCAGGGGGGAATTCACCCCTCCACTTT; CDR3aa: CASSEQAGGNSPLHF
d_gene: TRBD2; abundance: NA; j_gene: TRBJ2-1; v_gene: TRBV11-3; CDR3nt: TGTGCCAGCAGCTTAGTCGGAGCGGGGGGGACTAAGCAGTTCTTC; CDR3aa: CASSLVGAGGTKQFF
d_gene: TRBD2; abundance: NA; j_gene: TRBJ2-5; v_gene: TRBV4-2; CDR3nt: TGTGCCAGCAGCCAAGCGACTAGCGGGGGCCAAGAGACCCAGTACTTC; CDR3aa: CASSQATSGGQETQYF
d_gene: NA; abundance: NA; j_gene: TRBJ1-2; v_gene: TRBV15; CDR3nt: TGTGCCACCAGCAGAGATTTTGGTCAGGTGTACTATGGCTACACCTTC; CDR3aa: CATSRDFGQVYYGYTF
d_gene: NA; abundance: NA; j_gene: TRBJ1-6; v_gene: TRBV5-6; CDR3nt: TGTGCCAGCAGCTGGGGTGGCAGGGTCTATAATTCACCCCTCCACTTT; CDR3aa: CASSWGGRVYNSPLHF
d_gene: NA; abundance: once; j_gene: TRBJ1-2; v_gene: TRBV11-2; CDR3nt: TGTGCCAGCAGCTGGGACACGGCTACCCTCTATGGCTACACCTTC; CDR3aa: CASSWDTATLYGYTF
d_gene: NA; abundance: NA; j_gene: TRBJ2-5; v_gene: TRBV5-4; CDR3nt: TGTGCCAGCAGCTTGTACAGGATGGGAAAAGAGACCCAGTACTTC; CDR3aa: CASSLYRMGKETQYF
d_gene: NA; abundance: NA; j_gene: TRBJ2-7; v_gene: TRBV2; CDR3nt: TGTGCCAGACGTTCACAGGGAAACGAGCAGTACTTC; CDR3aa: CARRSQGNEQYF
d_gene: TRBD1; abundance: NA; j_gene: TRBJ1-1; v_gene: TRBV7-9; CDR3nt: TGTGCCAGCAGCCCTACAGGGGTGAGGGCTTTCTTT; CDR3aa: CASSPTGVRAFF
d_gene: NA; abundance: NA; j_gene: TRBJ2-5; v_gene: TRBV7-3; CDR3nt: TGTGCCAGCAGCTTAGGACACCAGGGCCAAGAGACCCAGTACTTC; CDR3aa: CASSLGHQGQETQYF
d_gene: TRBD2; abundance: NA; j_gene: TRBJ2-3; v_gene: TRBV18; CDR3nt: TGTGCCAGCCATCCCGGGGGGAACACAGATACGCAGTATTTT; CDR3aa: CASHPGGNTDTQYF
d_gene: NA; abundance: once; j_gene: TRBJ1-4; v_gene: TRBV14; CDR3nt: TGTGCCAGCAGCCAAGGTTACAGGGTGGAAAGGAATGAAAAACTGTTTTTT; CDR3aa: CASSQGYRVERNEKLFF
d_gene: TRBD1; abundance: NA; j_gene: TRBJ1-2; v_gene: TRBV9; CDR3nt: TGTGCCAGCAGCGTAGTCCCCTCGACAGGGCTCCTCTATGGCTACACCTTC; CDR3aa: CASSVVPSTGLLYGYTF
d_gene: NA; abundance: once; j_gene: TRBJ1-2; v_gene: TRBV3-1/TRBV3-2; CDR3nt: TGTGCCAGCAGCCGCGGGAGCGACTATGGCTACACCTTC; CDR3aa: CASSRGSDYGYTF
d_gene: NA; abundance: NA; j_gene: TRBJ1-6; v_gene: TRBV18; CDR3nt: TGTGCCAGCTCTCTCTCGGGAGGGGGTGAAGTGAATTCACCCCTCCACTTT; CDR3aa: CASSLSGGGEVNSPLHF
d_gene: TRBD1; abundance: NA; j_gene: TRBJ2-7; v_gene: TRBV5-6; CDR3nt: TGTGCCAGCAGCCAGGGACAGTCCTACGAGCAGTACTTC; CDR3aa: CASSQGQSYEQYF
d_gene: NA; abundance: NA; j_gene: TRBJ1-6; v_gene: TRBV27; CDR3nt: TGTGCCAGCACATGGAGTACGGAAGCCTATAATTCACCCCTCCACTTT; CDR3aa: CASTWSTEAYNSPLHF
d_gene: NA; abundance: NA; j_gene: TRBJ2-3; v_gene: TRBV7-2; CDR3nt: TGTGCCAGCAGCAAACCTCAGAAGACAGATACGCAGTATTTT; CDR3aa: CASSKPQKTDTQYF
d_gene: NA; abundance: NA; j_gene: TRBJ2-1; v_gene: TRBV4-1; CDR3nt: TGCGCCAGCACCCGACTTGGGGCCCCAAGCAATGAGCAGTTCTTC; CDR3aa: CASTRLGAPSNEQFF
d_gene: TRBD1; abundance: NA; j_gene: TRBJ1-1; v_gene: TRBV4-1; CDR3nt: TGCGCCAGCAGCGATAGACAGGGGGTGTCTGAAGCTTTCTTT; CDR3aa: CASSDRQGVSEAFF
d_gene: TRBD1; abundance: few; j_gene: TRBJ1-6; v_gene: TRBV18; CDR3nt: TGTGCCAGCCGACTGACAGGGGATAATTCACCCCTCCACTTT; CDR3aa: CASRLTGDNSPLHF
d_gene: NA; abundance: NA; j_gene: TRBJ1-3; v_gene: TRBV30; CDR3nt: TGTGCCTGGAGTGTACGCAGGGATGCTGGAAACACCATATATTTT; CDR3aa: CAWSVRRDAGNTIYF
d_gene: TRBD1; abundance: NA; j_gene: TRBJ1-6; v_gene: TRBV25-1; CDR3nt: TGTGCCAGCAGTGGGAAGAGGGGGCGCGGTAGTTCACCCCTCCACTTT; CDR3aa: CASSGKRGRGSSPLHF
d_gene: TRBD1; abundance: once; j_gene: TRBJ1-5; v_gene: TRBV2; CDR3nt: TGTGCCAGCAAGGACAGGGCTTCCGTAGGACCCCAGCATTTT; CDR3aa: CASKDRASVGPQHF
d_gene: TRBD1; abundance: NA; j_gene: TRBJ2-7; v_gene: TRBV29-1; CDR3nt: TGCAGCGTTGAACTGTTCGGACAGGGTAACGAGCAGTACTTC; CDR3aa: CSVELFGQGNEQYF